The clone carrying this T cell receptor beta chain turned up a few times. Its antigen is unidentified. This record comes from a study of blood T cells in healthy people across ages. Germline V gene lookup returns CDR1 SGHTA and CDR2 FQGNSA. Trimming removed 5 bases at V and 6 bases at J, with 13 bases between. The CDR3 length is 14 residues. A J-beta primer mix and a sample-barcoded 5' primer were used in a second PCR of about 6 to 12 cycles. From the 5' RACE reads, TCRdb called clonotypes with MiXCR, one entry per CDR3 protein. The data hold over a million distinct CDR3 sequences, with roughly 40% observed a single time. Broader study findings: Because sorting was not performed, PBMCs prevented conclusive naive versus antigen-experienced comparison. Both naive CD4+ cell counts and diversity were greater in long-lived donors than in aged donors.

What was sequenced was blood. The sequence came from a woman in her late teens or twenties in good health. The chain has TRBV7-2 and TRBJ2-2; D is possibly TRBD1 (5 bases). The chain's CDR3 is CASSPQTVSGELFF. The CDR3 DNA follows: TGTGCCAGCAGCCCACAGACAGTTTCCGGGGAGCTGTTTTTT. Combining the CDR3 with reference TRBV7-2 and TRBJ2-2 gives the whole variable domain GAGVSQSPSNKVTEKGKDVELRCDPISGHTALYWYRQSLGQGLEFLIYFQGNSAPDKSGLPSDRFSAERTGGSVSTLTIQRTQQEDSAVYLCASSPQTVSGELFFGEGSRLTVL.